Shown below are 29 T cell receptor beta chains from a single sample sequenced in a study of cytomegalovirus exposure and HLA in healthy donors. This PCR relied on a set of 60 Vbeta primers and 13 Jbeta primers. Sequencing was performed with immunoSEQ multiplex PCR; in TCRdb, only in-frame clones are kept and a portion is missing. The sample carries 55,000 to 65,000 clones, 83% recorded once. Sequenced input: PBMCs. The source of these receptors is a human donor in good health.

This clone was recorded a few times. The chain has TRBV30 and TRBJ2-7, with TRBD1 as a possible D gene (5 bases). The CDR3 length is 15 residues. V dropped 0 bases and J dropped 6 bases, with 18 bases sitting between them. CDR1 is GTSNPN and CDR2 is SVGIG in the germline V gene (reference sequence). The CDR3 DNA is TGTGCCTGGAGTGTACCCCCAGGGAATGGTGGCGAGCAGTACTTC. This sequence encodes CAWSVPPGNGGEQYF.

The rearrangement uses TRBV5-4 and TRBJ2-1, with D possibly being TRBD2 (6 bases). Germline lookup yields CDR1 SGHNT and CDR2 YYREEE (reference sequence). Trimming took off 0 bases at V and 5 bases at J, with 15 bases between the two ends. The CDR3 spans 16 residues. The CDR3, as DNA: TGTGCCAGCAGCTTGGTAGGGGCGGGACCGGACAATGAGCAGTTCTTC. Residues: CASSLVGAGPDNEQFF. Combining the CDR3 with reference TRBV5-4 and TRBJ2-1 gives the whole variable domain ETGVTQSPTHLIKTRGQQVTLRCSSQSGHNTVSWYQQALGQGPQFIFQYYREEENGRGNFPPRFSGLQFPNYSSELNVNALELDDSALYLCASSLVGAGPDNEQFFGPGTRLTVL.

The chain recombines TRBV11-2 with TRBJ2-3; TRBD1 aligns across 8 bases. This CDR3 contains 15 residues. Germline V gene sequence: CDR1 SGHAT, CDR2 FQNNGV. J was trimmed by 5 bases and V by 8 bases; bases with no gene match: 12. The CDR3 loop reads CASGQGALVIDTQYF. The CDR3 region has the DNA TGTGCCAGCGGTCAGGGGGCCCTGGTTATAGATACGCAGTATTTT.

A word on this clone: Germline and junction disagree at one end, which may indicate a read error. The rearrangement joins TRBV29-1 to TRBJ2-1; TRBD2 agrees at 9 bases. CDR1 is SQVTM and CDR2 is ANQGSEA in the germline V gene. This CDR3 contains 15 residues. The CDR3 sequence: CRVEEGRGGDNEQFF. For the CDR3, the DNA is TGCAGGGTTGAAGAGGGGCGGGGGGGGGACAATGAGCAGTTCTTC.

The rearrangement uses TRBV4-1 and TRBJ2-5; 8 bases fit TRBD1. The CDR3 contains 16 residues. The V segment lost 1 base and the J segment 5 bases; nucleotides outside the gene matches: 9. Per germline, CDR1 MGHRA and CDR2 YSYEKL. The CDR3 DNA sequence: TGCGCCAGCAGCCAAGGACAGGGGCGGGCATCCGAGACCCAGTACTTC. It yields the protein CASSQGQGRASETQYF.

The V call is TRBV19, the J call TRBJ2-3, with TRBD1 as a possible D gene (5 bases). Trimming removed 5 bases at V and 0 bases at J, with 9 bases between. The CDR3 runs 14 residues. From germline, CDR1 is LNHDA and CDR2 SQIVND (reference sequence). CDR3 amino acids: CASSLGHSTDTQYF. The DNA for the CDR3 is TGTGCCAGTAGTTTAGGACACAGCACAGATACGCAGTATTTT.

The chain employs TRBV7-2 and TRBJ2-7; 8 bases map to TRBD1. The CDR3 contains 16 residues. CDR1 SGHTA and CDR2 FQGNSA come from the germline V gene. V dropped 1 base and J dropped 3; count of bases not matched to a gene: 8. The CDR3 DNA reads TGTGCCAGCAGCTTAGGTCAGGGGGCGAACCTCTACGAGCAGTACTTC. It is translated as CASSLGQGANLYEQYF.

The chain is built from TRBV27 and TRBJ2-7, with D tentatively TRBD2 (7 bases). The CDR3 runs to 13 residues. With 5 bases removed from V and 5 bases from J, the gap between germline ends came to 13 bases. In germline, CDR1 is MNHEY, CDR2 SMNVEV (reference sequence). In DNA form, the CDR3 reads TGTGCCAGCAGTCCCGGGGGGCTCCACGAGCAGTACTTC. Protein product: CASSPGGLHEQYF.

V is TRBV5-1 and J is TRBJ2-7; 10 positions match TRBD2. The CDR3 contains 14 residues. CDR1 is SGHRS, CDR2 YFSETQ, per germline. The J segment lost 5 bases and the V segment lost 4 bases, leaving 6 bases of the junction unmatched. CDR3 region: CASSPAGGYHEQYF. The CDR3 DNA sequence: TGCGCCAGCAGCCCAGCGGGGGGGTACCACGAGCAGTACTTC.

The chain employs TRBV10-3 and TRBJ1-4; perhaps TRBD1 as D (5 bases). Between the trimmed V and J ends, which lost 8 bases and 2 bases, there was a span of 15 bases. Germline V gives CDR1 ENHRY, CDR2 SYGVKD. This CDR3 region has 15 residues. Here the CDR3 DNA reads TGTGCCATCCCCGGGGGGGGTCAGACTAATGAAAAACTGTTTTTT. It yields the protein CAIPGGGQTNEKLFF.

V usage is TRBV5-1 and J usage is TRBJ1-2; a possible D gene is TRBD1 (5 bases). Trimming pared 0 bases from V and 7 bases from J, leaving 19 bases between. The CDR3 has 16 residues. Germline CDR1 reads SGHRS; CDR2 reads YFSETQ. The CDR3 sequence: CASSLDSRTGVSGYTF. The CDR3 DNA sequence: TGCGCCAGCAGCTTGGATTCCCGGACGGGGGTTTCTGGCTACACCTTC.

The chain links TRBV15 to TRBJ2-6; 7 bases agree with TRBD1. Looked up from germline, CDR1 is LNHNV and CDR2 is YYDKDF (reference sequence). The CDR3 sequence is 17 residues long. J was trimmed by 6 bases and V by 0 bases; bases with no gene match: 8. CDR3 sequence reads: CATSRDPGGIEANVLTF. CDR3 sequence (DNA): TGTGCCACCAGCAGAGATCCAGGGGGAATTGAGGCCAACGTCCTGACTTTC.

The chain is built from TRBV14 and TRBJ1-6, with D perhaps matching TRBD1 (6 bases). Trimming removed 1 base at V and 16 bases at J, with 20 bases between. Germline V gene sequence: CDR1 SGHDN, CDR2 FVKESK. This CDR3 is built from 15 residues. As DNA, the CDR3 is TGTGCCAGCAGCCAAGGCGTACAGGGCAACACGAAACTCCACTTT. This gives the protein CASSQGVQGNTKLHF.

This rearrangement joins TRBV11-2 to TRBJ2-5; 10 bases map to TRBD1. J lost 4 bases, V lost 6 bases, and 8 bases had no gene match. The CDR3 has 15 residues. Per germline, CDR1 SGHAT and CDR2 FQNNGV. The CDR3 coding sequence is TGTGCCAGCAGACGTCCCGGGACAGGGGTAGAGACCCAGTACTTC. It is translated as CASRRPGTGVETQYF. The entire variable domain, with the rest obtained from reference TRBV11-2 and TRBJ2-5, is as follows: EAGVAQSPRYKIIEKRQSVAFWCNPISGHATLYWYQQILGQGPKLLIQFQNNGVVDDSQLPKDRFSAERLKGVDSTLKIQPAKLEDSAVYLCASRRPGTGVETQYFGPGTRLLVL.

This clone was counted a few times. The rearrangement links TRBV4-1 to TRBJ2-3; 11 nucleotides agree with TRBD2. Germline V gives CDR1 MGHRA, CDR2 YSYEKL. After removal of 1 base from V and 5 bases from J, the junction contained 2 bases not matched to a gene. The CDR3 covers 15 residues. Written as DNA, the CDR3 is TGCGCCAGCAGCCAAGTCGGACTAGCGGGAGATACGCAGTATTTT. This encodes CASSQVGLAGDTQYF.

The chain combines TRBV29-1 with TRBJ2-3; TRBD2 is a possible D gene (7 bases). V gave up 4 bases and J gave up 6 bases, with 20 bases separating them. Germline assignment: CDR1 SQVTM and CDR2 ANQGSEA. The CDR3 spans 15 residues. CDR3 DNA: TGCAGCGTTGCCGGGGGGACAACCAGCCGGGATACGCAGTATTTT. Amino acids: CSVAGGTTSRDTQYF.

V is TRBV2 and J is TRBJ1-6; D is possibly TRBD1 (5 bases). Germline CDR1 is SNHLY and CDR2 is FYNNEI. V lost 5 bases, J lost 3 bases, and 14 bases lay in between. This CDR3 region has 16 residues. CDR3 amino acids: CASSKDVTGYNSPLHF. CDR3 in DNA: TGTGCCAGCAGTAAAGATGTAACAGGCTATAATTCACCCCTCCACTTT.

The chain has TRBV11-2 and TRBJ1-2, with D hard to call. The CDR3 covers 12 residues. CDR1 and CDR2 from the germline V gene are SGHAT and FQNNGV. V was cut by 3 bases and J by 8 bases, with 10 bases left in between. The chain's CDR3 is CASSFRRNGYTF. DNA for the CDR3: TGTGCCAGCAGCTTTAGGAGGAACGGCTACACCTTC.

This clone has only a few counts. V is TRBV7-8 and J is TRBJ2-5, with TRBD1 identical over 9 bases. Trimming removed 5 bases from V and 7 bases from J; junction bases left unmatched: 14. This CDR3 has 16 residues. Germline CDR1 is SGHVS and CDR2 is FQNEAQ. CDR3 bases: TGTGCCAGCAGCGCCGGGACAGGGCCCGACTGGCCGACCCAGTACTTC. This codes for CASSAGTGPDWPTQYF.

V gene TRBV2 combines with J gene TRBJ1-1; TRBD1 agrees at 7 bases. CDR1 and CDR2 from the germline V gene are SNHLY and FYNNEI. V lost 7 bases, J lost 4 bases, and 9 bases stayed unmatched. The CDR3 covers 14 residues. The CDR3 DNA reads as TGTGCCAGCATACAGGGGTCAGCCGCCACTGAAGCTTTCTTT. Encoded protein: CASIQGSAATEAFF.

This clone was recorded a few times. J is TRBJ2-7 and V is TRBV28; D perhaps matches TRBD1 (5 bases). V gave up 5 bases and J gave up 2 bases, with 13 bases separating them. Per germline, CDR1 MDHEN and CDR2 SYDVKM. There are 14 residues in the CDR3. The CDR3, as DNA: TGTGCCAGCAGTCTTCAGGGTGGTACCTACGAGCAGTACTTC. This gives the protein CASSLQGGTYEQYF.

The chain couples TRBV10-1 to TRBJ2-7; 9 nucleotides line up with TRBD1. The CDR3 contains 14 residues. Trimming at V came to 2 bases and at J to 3 bases, leaving 2 bases not matched to a gene. Germline V gives CDR1 WNHNN, CDR2 SYGVQD (reference sequence). The CDR3 DNA follows: TGCGCCAGCAGTGAGGGGACAGGGAACTACGAGCAGTACTTC. Translating gives CASSEGTGNYEQYF.

This clone occurred once. This chain uses TRBV9 with TRBJ2-1; 7 bases are a match to TRBD2. V was clipped by 0 bases and J by 4 bases; unmatched bases: 7. The germline gives CDR1 SGDLS, CDR2 YYNGEE. The CDR3 has 16 amino acids. DNA for the CDR3: TGTGCCAGCAGCGTAGGGGGGGGTCTAGCGTACAATGAGCAGTTCTTC. Amino acids: CASSVGGGLAYNEQFF.

V usage is TRBV7-2 and J usage is TRBJ2-7, with D possibly TRBD2 on 7 matching bases. The germline V gene has CDR1 SGHTA and CDR2 FQGNSA. The CDR3 is 15 amino acids. Trimming removed 4 bases at V and 4 bases at J, with 17 bases between. CDR3 nucleotide sequence: TGTGCCAGCAGCTCGGTGGGAGGGGGGCCTTACGAGCAGTACTTC. Residues: CASSSVGGGPYEQYF. The full variable domain, rest sourced from reference TRBV7-2 and TRBJ2-7, is GAGVSQSPSNKVTEKGKDVELRCDPISGHTALYWYRQSLGQGLEFLIYFQGNSAPDKSGLPSDRFSAERTGGSVSTLTIQRTQQEDSAVYLCASSSVGGGPYEQYFGPGTRLTVT.

There are a few counts of this clone. V usage is TRBV4-1 and J usage is TRBJ1-1; D is unclear. CDR1 is MGHRA and CDR2 is YSYEKL in the germline V gene. The ends were cut back, 8 bases at V and 1 base at J, with 14 bases in the middle. This CDR3 comprises 14 residues. The CDR3 nucleotides read TGCGCCAGCCGAGGCCCGATTAAGAACACTGAAGCTTTCTTT. This sequence encodes CASRGPIKNTEAFF.

The chain joins TRBV11-2 to TRBJ2-1; 9 nucleotides align to TRBD1. V was clipped by 5 bases and J by 8 bases; unmatched bases: 10. The CDR3 has 15 amino acids. In germline, CDR1 is SGHAT, CDR2 FQNNGV. This CDR3 reads CASSQSRDRVHEQFF. The CDR3 region has the DNA TGTGCCAGCAGCCAGTCCCGGGACAGGGTCCATGAGCAGTTCTTC.

The chain is built from TRBV28 and TRBJ1-2, with D uncertain. V was clipped by 3 bases and J by 2 bases, with 19 bases between them. The CDR3 has 17 amino acids. Germline assignment: CDR1 MDHEN and CDR2 SYDVKM. The CDR3 loop is CASSFPPLTGVNYGYTF. For the CDR3, the DNA is TGTGCCAGCAGTTTCCCGCCGTTGACCGGGGTAAACTATGGCTACACCTTC.

The chain couples TRBV7-2 to TRBJ2-7; 7 bases map to TRBD2. With V trimmed by 5 bases and J by 0 bases, 10 bases remained unmatched. CDR1 SGHTA and CDR2 FQGNSA come from the germline V gene. This CDR3 has 16 residues. CDR3 coding DNA: TGTGCCAGCAGCCCAAGTGGTAGCGGGCTCTCCTACGAGCAGTACTTC. Protein product: CASSPSGSGLSYEQYF.

Regarding this clone: Other DNA sequences of this sample code for an identical CDR3. The chain employs TRBV6-5 and TRBJ1-1, with D uncertain. Trimming stripped 9 bases from V and 1 base from J, with 12 bases between. This CDR3 spans 13 amino acids. Germline values: CDR1 MNHEY, CDR2 SVGAGI. The CDR3 loop is CASSLPGNTEAFF. The CDR3 coding sequence is TGTGCCAGTTCACTCCCGGGGAACACTGAAGCTTTCTTT.